The present entry profiles one T cell receptor (beta chain) with its context. There are a few counts of this clone. Its antigen is currently not known. It has no much larger one-base neighbor in the sample; base qualities were not kept. All of the isolated RNA was reverse transcribed with the High Capacity cDNA Reverse Transcription Kit, so expressed TCRB transcripts were sequenced. Deep immunoSEQ sequencing was performed on naive, central memory and regulatory T cell samples, with an average of approximately 4 million total reads per sample. Sorted cells were lysed in RLT buffer and RNA was extracted with DNase-treated RNeasy Micro or Mini kits, depending on cell number. Each cell subset was processed separately to prevent cross-contamination, with patient and healthy donor samples processed together. TCRB sequences were amplified from cDNA with the immunoSEQ multiplex PCR, producing 87-bp fragments spanning the CDR3 region. Sequencing of the amplicons was done on the Illumina HiSeq platform. Concerning the study's data processing: Synthetic template baselines were used to correct PCR bias computationally, reads within Hamming distance 2 were collapsed, and singletons that could not be merged were discarded. By aligning reads against IMGT, V, D and J genes, CDR3 length, and insertions or deletions at six rearrangement sites were assigned. Within each subset, clonotype counts were normalized to sorted cell number, and only after that were true diversity and Gini coefficients computed with the tcR R package. Repertoire sharing was quantified using the overlap coefficient calculated on TCRB nucleotide sequences. TCRdb re-hosts the immuneACCESS table, in-frame sequences only. Its copies lack some clones; in the studies checked, an unresolved V gene accounts for under half of them, and the cause for the rest is not known. V and J calls and clone size are given by that table; D and trimming were obtained from the DNA. The sample records approximately 170,000 clones, approximately 9.9% of which are singletons. The ten biggest clones cover 2% to 2.5% of the sample.

Each donor gave one peripheral blood draw, roughly 110 mL on average, collected into heparinised tubes. Naive, central memory, regulatory and stem cell-like memory CD4+ T cells were sorted on a BD FACSAria II using a panel including CD45RO, CCR7, CD25, CD127, CD95 and CD27. Every sorted population had a purity above 95%. PBMCs were separated immediately by Lymphoprep density gradient centrifugation and were stained directly, without being cultured. To minimize batch effects, samples were stained and sorted in pairs, one healthy donor with one patient per experiment. These data come from a study of beta chain features in type 1 diabetes (dated by TCRdb to 2017 to 2018). About the study as a whole: No differences in mean age, gender distribution, total cell number or subset yield were found between patients and healthy donors. Across all samples, some 99 million sorted cells were examined, and cell number per subset correlated strongly with RNA yield. In the study, recently diagnosed type 1 diabetes patients and matched healthy donors were compared on the TCRB repertoires of their sorted circulating CD4+ T cell subsets. Regulatory and stem cell-like memory subsets were obtained from only 8 patients and about eight healthy donors, while naive and central memory subsets were obtained from all 30 or so donors.

What the research found in general, with its limitations: Because cDNA was sequenced instead of genomic DNA, activated cells with high expression could be over-represented, although the groups did not differ in activation or CD3 levels. Naive, central memory and regulatory TCRB repertoires appeared more similar among patients than among healthy donors. PCR might favor shorter templates, but patient and control samples were amplified and corrected together, so any skew would affect both groups equally. Because small numbers of individuals were included in the HLA sub-analyses, any influence of HLA type on TCRB rearrangement was left unresolved. Patients with type 1 diabetes made fewer insertions and deleted more nucleotides at VDJ recombination sites, implying thymic rearrangement abnormalities. Type 1 diabetes patients showed a moderate but significant shortening of TCRB CDR3 length in all four CD4+ subsets.

The cysteine opens and the phenylalanine closes a CDR3 of 14 amino acids. The kept DNA is CDR3 alone, 42 bases in frame from the first base. From V the trimming removes 4 bases and from J it removes 7 bases, while the gene matches leave 8 bases of the junction unaccounted for. CDR1 and CDR2 (SGHDN, FVKESK) derive from the germline V gene. The sample comprised central memory CD4+ T cells from blood. The rearranged segments are TRBV14 and TRBJ2-7; the junction holds 9 bases that match TRBD1. This TCR derives from a woman aged 18-35 years in good health. The nucleotide sequence reads as follows: TGTGCCAGCAGCCCCCGGACAGGGGCGGGAGAGCAGTACTTC. This yields the protein CASSPRTGAGEQYF.